This T cell receptor (beta chain) was obtained from a study of OX40 agonist ivuxolimab in advanced cancers. Study at large: Patients received intravenous ivuxolimab every 2 weeks at 0.01 to 10 mg/kg. Hepatocellular carcinoma, melanoma, renal cell or head and neck cancer was diagnosed in the dose-escalation patients.

Measured with immunoSEQ multiplex PCR; TCRdb has only the in-frame clones, and not every one. The sample has about 110,000 clones; approximately 90% are singletons. V gave up 4 bases and J gave up 5 bases; unmatched junction bases: 8. The CDR3 consists of 16 residues. In germline, CDR1 is MNHNS, CDR2 SASEGT. Findings and caveats of the study: In the 0.1 to 3.0 mg/kg range, CD4+ and CD8+ blood T cells had expanded clonally by week 6.

As concerns this clone: As yet, its antigen is unknown.

The TCR originated in an adult with an advanced solid tumor such as melanoma, head and neck, liver or kidney cancer. Material: CD4+ or CD8+ T cells sorted from blood, obtained in a trial of the OX40 agonist ivuxolimab. The gene calls are TRBV6-1 and TRBJ2-5, with 12 bases matching TRBD2. Here the CDR3 reads CASSAATSGGSETQYF. The CDR3 DNA reads as TGTGCCAGCAGTGCAGCCACTAGCGGGGGGTCGGAGACCCAGTACTTC.